A selection of T cell receptor beta chains follows, all from one sample in a study of CD8 T cells in ankylosing spondylitis. From the 5' RACE reads, TCRdb called clonotypes with MiXCR, one entry per CDR3 protein. The sample carries around 150,000 distinct CDR3 sequences, approximately 16% recorded once. What was sequenced was blood, either unsorted or a sorted T cell fraction (not recorded which). The receptor set was obtained from a male donor with ankylosing spondylitis or in good health (not recorded which). The CDR3 runs from the conserved cysteine through the conserved F or W. Fields, in order: CDR3 DNA, CDR3 protein, V gene, D gene, J gene, clone size. The D gene is left open where the match is weak. Clone size is stated in some rows and not others, as once, few, many or a class when expanded.

TGTGCCAGCTCTGGCAGGGGGCGGACTGAAGCTTTCTTT | CASSGRGRTEAFF | TRBV12-3/TRBV12-4 | TRBD1 | TRBJ1-1 | many
TGTGCCAGCAGTTTTTCAATCCCCGGACACCACTCTGGAAACACCATATATTTT | CASSFSIPGHHSGNTIYF | TRBV28 | - | TRBJ1-3 | -
TGCAGTGCTCGAGACGCTAGCGGGAGTGTTCCGACCTACGAGCAGTACTTC | CSARDASGSVPTYEQYF | TRBV20-1 | TRBD2 | TRBJ2-7 | many
TGTGCCATCAGTGAGGGTACAGATTATGGCTACACCTTC | CAISEGTDYGYTF | TRBV10-3 | - | TRBJ1-2 | -
TGTGCCAGCAGCCAAGACCAGGGGGCAAGAGCTTTCTTT | CASSQDQGARAFF | TRBV4-2 | TRBD1 | TRBJ1-1 | many
TGCGCCAGCAGCTTGGCAGGTCTACGGAACACTGAAGCTTTCTTT | CASSLAGLRNTEAFF | TRBV5-1 | - | TRBJ1-1 | many
TGCAGTGCTAGAGACGGACAGGCAGCTAATGAAAAACTGTTTTTT | CSARDGQAANEKLFF | TRBV20-1 | TRBD1 | TRBJ1-4 | many
TGCAGTGCTAGAGATCAGGTGTTGGGGCAGTTCTTC | CSARDQVLGQFF | TRBV20-1 | - | TRBJ2-1 | -
TGTGCCAGCAGCTTGGCGGGGATACAAGAGACCCAGTACTTC | CASSLAGIQETQYF | TRBV11-2 | - | TRBJ2-5 | few
TGCGCCAGCAGTGAGCCGGGACAGGGGTTCTTGATGGCTTTCTTT | CASSEPGQGFLMAFF | TRBV10-2 | TRBD1 | TRBJ1-1 | many
TGTGCCATCAGCGACAGTCAGGGACCTTATAGCAATCGGCCCCAGCATTTT | CAISDSQGPYSNRPQHF | TRBV10-3 | - | TRBJ1-5 | -
TGTGCCAGCGGGGAGGGGGCCTACGAGCAGTACTTC | CASGEGAYEQYF | TRBV6-6 | - | TRBJ2-7 | many
TGTGCCAGCAGTCCTTTAGACGCCCTCCTCGGGGTCCTGACTTTC | CASSPLDALLGVLTF | TRBV6-1 | - | TRBJ2-6 | -
TGTGCCAGCAGTTTTGGGGGGTTCTCCGGGGAGCTGTTTTTT | CASSFGGFSGELFF | TRBV12-3/TRBV12-4 | - | TRBJ2-2 | few
TGTGCCAGCAGCTTTATTGTGACCCTCGGTGAGTACACTGAAGCTTTCTTT | CASSFIVTLGEYTEAFF | TRBV5-6 | - | TRBJ1-1 | -
TGCAGTGCTAGAGATGCTCGGCGAGCAGGGGTAAATCAGCCCCAGCATTTT | CSARDARRAGVNQPQHF | TRBV20-1 | - | TRBJ1-5 | -
TGCGCCAGCAGCTTGGACTCAGATCAGCCCCAGCATTTT | CASSLDSDQPQHF | TRBV5-1 | - | TRBJ1-5 | many
TGTGCCAGCAGTTACTCGCTCTATCAGCCCCAGCATTTT | CASSYSLYQPQHF | TRBV6-5 | - | TRBJ1-5 | -
TGTGCCAGCAGTAGCTCTTCTAGCGGGTACAATGAGCAGTTCTTC | CASSSSSSGYNEQFF | TRBV6-4 | TRBD2 | TRBJ2-1 | many
TGTGCCAGCAGTTTAGGGGCTAGCGGGTTAGATACGCAGTATTTT | CASSLGASGLDTQYF | TRBV12-3/TRBV12-4 | TRBD2 | TRBJ2-3 | few
TGTGCCAGCAGCGTAGCCGCCGGGGGGATTCCAGATACGCAGTATTTT | CASSVAAGGIPDTQYF | TRBV9 | TRBD2 | TRBJ2-3 | few
TGTGCCACTCAGTTTGAGACTAGTTATAGGCAGTACTTC | CATQFETSYRQYF | TRBV28 | - | TRBJ2-7 | few
TGTGCCAGCAGCCAAGATCGACGGGGCACTGAAGCTTTCTTT | CASSQDRRGTEAFF | TRBV3-1 | - | TRBJ1-1 | -
TGTGCCAGCAGGGGTCCCGGGACAGGGAGGCCCAATGAGCAGTTCTTC | CASRGPGTGRPNEQFF | TRBV6-1 | TRBD1 | TRBJ2-1 | -
TGTGCCAGCAGCTTAGCTCAGGGTGACTATGGCTACACCTTC | CASSLAQGDYGYTF | TRBV7-2 | - | TRBJ1-2 | few
TGTGCCAGCAGCCCGGGACTAGATACCACAGATACGCAGTATTTT | CASSPGLDTTDTQYF | TRBV5-8 | TRBD2 | TRBJ2-3 | many
TGCAGTGCCGGAGGAGCGGATACTTACTACGAGCAGTACTTC | CSAGGADTYYEQYF | TRBV20-1 | - | TRBJ2-7 | -
TGCGCCAGCAGCTTGGGAACGGTAACCTCGGATACGCAGTATTTT | CASSLGTVTSDTQYF | TRBV5-1 | - | TRBJ2-3 | -
TGTGCCAGCTCACCGACAGACCGTCAGCCCCAGCATTTT | CASSPTDRQPQHF | TRBV18 | - | TRBJ1-5 | -
TGCAGTGGACGAGAGTGGGGCGGGAGGGCCTATAGTGAGCAGTTCTTC | CSGREWGGRAYSEQFF | TRBV20-1 | TRBD2 | TRBJ2-1 | few
TGTGCCAGCAGCCTAGGACTTAAGAGCTCTGGAAACACCATATATTTT | CASSLGLKSSGNTIYF | TRBV7-9 | - | TRBJ1-3 | many
TGTGCCACCAGTGATTTGCGACGGAGCAACACCGGGGAGCTGTTTTTT | CATSDLRRSNTGELFF | TRBV24-1 | - | TRBJ2-2 | few
TGTGCCAGCAGCCCAAACTCTTTTGATACGCAGTATTTT | CASSPNSFDTQYF | TRBV7-6 | - | TRBJ2-3 | once
TGTGCCATCAGTGAGTCAAACCTCTCCGTAGATACGCAGTATTTT | CAISESNLSVDTQYF | TRBV10-3 | - | TRBJ2-3 | many
TGCGCCAGCAGCCCAAGGGGATCGGGGGAGACCCAGTACTTC | CASSPRGSGETQYF | TRBV5-1 | - | TRBJ2-5 | many
TGCGCCAGCAGCCGGGTAGGGGGAAATTACCTAACGTTC | CASSRVGGNYLTF | TRBV4-1 | - | TRBJ2-7 | few
TGTGCCAGTACTATGGCAGGCGTGGACGAGCAGTACTTC | CASTMAGVDEQYF | TRBV28 | - | TRBJ2-7 | once